Reported below is one T cell receptor (beta chain). Using immunoSEQ multiplex PCR, the repertoire was profiled, and TCRdb retains in-frame clones only, with some absent. Among 45,000 to 50,000 clones listed, about nine tenths were seen once. Trimming took off 1 base at V and 6 bases at J, with 14 bases between the two ends. This CDR3 is 15 amino acids long. CDR1 and CDR2 from the germline V gene are LNHDA and SQIVND (reference sequence). The source of the sample is a study of blood T cell repertoires in COVID-19. In the study overall: Sites in the United States, Italy and Spain provided acute and convalescent COVID-19 samples. Nucleic acid was either cDNA or gDNA, and it came from T cells, B-cell-depleted T cells, or PBMCs.

The specimen sequenced was peripheral blood. This clonotype was obtained from a human donor in a cohort sampled during active COVID-19. This chain connects TRBV19 to TRBJ2-3; D not resolved. Written as DNA, the CDR3 is TGTGCCAGTAGTATAGGTCCACCCCGCGCCGATACGCAGTATTTT. This sequence encodes CASSIGPPRADTQYF.